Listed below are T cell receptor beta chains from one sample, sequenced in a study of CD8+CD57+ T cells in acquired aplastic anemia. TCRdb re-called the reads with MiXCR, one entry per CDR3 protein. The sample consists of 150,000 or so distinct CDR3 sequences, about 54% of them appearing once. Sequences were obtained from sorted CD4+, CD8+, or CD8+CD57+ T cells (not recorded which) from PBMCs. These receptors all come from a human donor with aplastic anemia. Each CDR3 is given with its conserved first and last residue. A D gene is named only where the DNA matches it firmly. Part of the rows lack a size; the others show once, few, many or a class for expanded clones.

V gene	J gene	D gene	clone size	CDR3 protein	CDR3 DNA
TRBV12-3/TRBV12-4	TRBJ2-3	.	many	CASSLKGRGGKDTQYF	TGTGCCAGCAGTTTAAAGGGCAGGGGGGGGAAAGATACGCAGTATTTT
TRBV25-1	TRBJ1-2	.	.	CASFHRNYGYTF	TGTGCCAGCTTCCACAGAAACTATGGCTACACCTTC
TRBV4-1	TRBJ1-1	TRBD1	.	CASSYLRGDAFF	TGCGCCAGCAGCTATCTCAGGGGGGATGCTTTCTTT
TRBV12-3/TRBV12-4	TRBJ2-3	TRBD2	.	CASSRLAGGRTDTQYF	TGTGCCAGCAGCAGACTAGCGGGGGGGCGCACAGATACGCAGTATTTT
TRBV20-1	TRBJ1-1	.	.	CSAREGTRPEAFF	TGCAGTGCTAGAGAGGGGACAAGGCCCGAAGCTTTCTTT
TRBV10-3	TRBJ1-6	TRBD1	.	CAISASGQGNSPLHF	TGTGCCATCAGTGCCTCGGGACAGGGAAATTCACCCCTCCACTTT
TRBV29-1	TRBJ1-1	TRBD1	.	CSGQGYSTEAFF	TGCAGCGGACAGGGGTATAGCACTGAAGCTTTCTTT
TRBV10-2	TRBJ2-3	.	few	CASSKSGSTDTQYF	TGCGCCAGCAGTAAAAGCGGGAGCACAGATACGCAGTATTTT
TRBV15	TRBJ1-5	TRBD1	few	CATRPGQGASNQPQHF	TGTGCCACCAGACCGGGACAGGGGGCAAGCAATCAGCCCCAGCATTTT
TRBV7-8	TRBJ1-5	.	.	CASSPITASNQPQHF	TGTGCCAGCAGCCCGATAACGGCTAGCAATCAGCCCCAGCATTTT
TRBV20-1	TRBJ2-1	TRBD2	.	CSATSGSNYNEQFF	TGCAGTGCTACTAGCGGCTCGAACTACAATGAGCAGTTCTTC
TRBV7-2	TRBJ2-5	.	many	CASSLGPLQETQYF	TGTGCCAGCAGCTTAGGCCCTCTCCAAGAGACCCAGTACTTC
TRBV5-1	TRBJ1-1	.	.	CASSLPVEGTEAFF	TGCGCCAGCAGCTTGCCTGTCGAGGGCACTGAAGCTTTCTTT
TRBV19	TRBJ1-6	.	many	CASSIGIYNSPLHF	TGTGCCAGTAGTATAGGTATCTATAATTCACCCCTCCACTTT
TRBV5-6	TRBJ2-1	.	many	CASSQQFPSYNEQFF	TGTGCCAGCAGCCAACAGTTTCCCTCCTACAATGAGCAGTTCTTC
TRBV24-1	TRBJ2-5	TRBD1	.	CATSGPGQGGETQYF	TGTGCCACCAGTGGCCCCGGACAGGGTGGAGAGACCCAGTACTTC
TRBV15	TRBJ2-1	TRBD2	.	CATSTRTSDEQFF	TGTGCCACCAGCACCCGGACTAGTGATGAGCAGTTCTTC
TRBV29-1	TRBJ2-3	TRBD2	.	CSVRAGVEDTQYF	TGCAGCGTCCGAGCGGGGGTTGAGGATACGCAGTATTTT
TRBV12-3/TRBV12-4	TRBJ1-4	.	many	CASSSRHPWANEKLFF	TGTGCCAGCAGTTCCAGACACCCTTGGGCTAATGAAAAACTGTTTTTT
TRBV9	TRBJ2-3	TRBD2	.	CASSPRGSGGSTDTQYF	TGTGCCAGCAGCCCGAGGGGGAGCGGGGGAAGCACAGATACGCAGTATTTT
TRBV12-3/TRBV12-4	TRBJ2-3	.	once	CASSLPEKTGNSTDTQYF	TGTGCCAGCAGTTTACCAGAGAAGACAGGAAATAGCACAGATACGCAGTATTTT
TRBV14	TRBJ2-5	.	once	CASSQAAGQETQYF	TGTGCCAGCAGCCAAGCAGCAGGACAAGAGACCCAGTACTTC
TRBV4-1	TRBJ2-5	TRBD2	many	CASSHPPVGGQETQYF	TGCGCCAGCAGCCACCCCCCAGTGGGAGGGCAAGAGACCCAGTACTTC
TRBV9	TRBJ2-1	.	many	CASSVEYRGDEQFF	TGTGCCAGCAGCGTTGAATACCGCGGGGATGAGCAGTTCTTC
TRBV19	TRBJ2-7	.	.	CASSKDGYDEQYF	TGTGCCAGTAGTAAGGACGGGTACGACGAGCAGTACTTC
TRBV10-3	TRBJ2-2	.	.	CAISESTGANTGELFF	TGTGCCATCAGTGAGTCGACGGGGGCGAACACCGGGGAGCTGTTTTTT
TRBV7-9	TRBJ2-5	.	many	CASSLGGIVIQETQYF	TGTGCCAGCAGCTTAGGGGGGATCGTGATTCAAGAGACCCAGTACTTC
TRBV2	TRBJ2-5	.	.	CASSEAKAAAGTQYF	TGTGCCAGCAGTGAAGCGAAGGCAGCCGCAGGGACCCAGTACTTC
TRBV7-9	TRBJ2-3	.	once	CASSSVTGF	TGTGCCAGCAGCTCAGTCACAGGGTTT
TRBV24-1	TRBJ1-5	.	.	CATSDPMDTGDQPQHF	TGTGCCACCAGTGACCCTATGGACACGGGGGATCAGCCCCAGCATTTT
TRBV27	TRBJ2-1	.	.	CASSPRLLGNEQFF	TGTGCCAGCAGTCCGCGATTATTGGGGAATGAGCAGTTCTTC
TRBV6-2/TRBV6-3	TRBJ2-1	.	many	CASSYSQNEQFF	TGTGCCAGCAGTTACTCCCAAAACGAGCAGTTCTTC
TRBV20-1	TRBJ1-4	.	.	CSAITWANEKLFF	TGCAGTGCCATAACATGGGCTAATGAAAAACTGTTTTTT
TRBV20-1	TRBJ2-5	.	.	CSARFPTTETQYF	TGCAGTGCTAGATTCCCAACCACAGAGACCCAGTACTTC
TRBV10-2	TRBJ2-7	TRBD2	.	CASSQDIGGAYEQYF	TGCGCCAGCAGCCAAGATATTGGGGGGGCCTACGAGCAGTACTTC
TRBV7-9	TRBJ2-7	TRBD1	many	CASSDAGGSSYEQYF	TGTGCCAGCAGCGACGCAGGGGGATCATCCTACGAGCAGTACTTC
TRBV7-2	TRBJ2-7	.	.	CASSQKDTDYEQYF	TGTGCCAGCAGCCAAAAGGACACTGACTACGAGCAGTACTTC
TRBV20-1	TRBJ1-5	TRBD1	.	CSASRQGLQPQHF	TGCAGTGCTAGCAGACAGGGATTGCAGCCCCAGCATTTT
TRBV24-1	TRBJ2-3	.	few	CATSDFWAEGSTDTQYF	TGTGCCACCAGTGATTTCTGGGCCGAGGGTAGCACAGATACGCAGTATTTT
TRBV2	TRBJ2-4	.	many	CASSILANLAKNIQYF	TGTGCCAGCAGTATTTTAGCTAACCTAGCCAAAAACATTCAGTACTTC
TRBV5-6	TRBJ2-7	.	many	CASSPNWGSYEQYF	TGTGCCAGCAGCCCGAATTGGGGCTCCTACGAGCAGTACTTC
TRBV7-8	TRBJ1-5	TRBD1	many	CASSPGQGAVQPQHF	TGTGCCAGCAGCCCAGGACAGGGGGCGGTTCAGCCCCAGCATTTT
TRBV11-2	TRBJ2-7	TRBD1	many	CASSWRGQGAYEQYF	TGTGCCAGCAGCTGGCGAGGACAGGGGGCCTACGAGCAGTACTTC
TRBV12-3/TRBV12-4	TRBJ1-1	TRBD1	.	CANSLRAGGGEAFF	TGTGCCAACAGTTTAAGGGCAGGGGGAGGGGAAGCTTTCTTT
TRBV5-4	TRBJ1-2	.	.	CASRRQDRNGYTF	TGTGCCAGCAGACGACAGGATCGGAATGGCTACACCTTC
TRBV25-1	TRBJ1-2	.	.	CASSETGRTYGYTF	TGTGCCAGCAGTGAGACAGGCCGAACTTATGGCTACACCTTC
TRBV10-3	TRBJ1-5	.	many	CAIRDSLREDQPQHF	TGTGCCATCAGGGACAGCCTACGTGAAGATCAGCCCCAGCATTTT